This passage covers 18 T cell receptor beta chains from one sample sequenced in a study of T-cell memory formation after mild COVID-19. MiXCR, run by TCRdb on the 5' RACE reads, gives a single entry per CDR3 protein. The table has approximately 450,000 distinct CDR3 sequences, around a sixth seen once. The sample comprised PBMCs or a T cell subset sorted from them (not recorded which). The origin of the receptors is an adult woman who had mild COVID-19 (a few samples of this study predate the infection). Cell type and time point are not known.

The gene calls are TRBV24-1 and TRBJ2-3; 9 bases agree with TRBD2. The CDR3 has 15 amino acids. The V and J ends lost 5 bases and 2 bases, in that order; junction bases with no gene match: 4. Germline CDR1 is KGHDR and CDR2 is SFDVKD. CDR3 nucleotides: TGTGCCACCAGTGGGACTAGCGAGTCCACAGATACGCAGTATTTT. It codes for CATSGTSESTDTQYF.

The chain couples TRBV29-1 to TRBJ2-7; TRBD1 matches at 9 bases. Germline V CDR1 and CDR2: SQVTM, ANQGSEA. The CDR3 consists of 14 residues. V gave up 6 bases and J gave up 3 bases; unmatched junction bases: 9. CDR3 protein: CSVMGQGPRYEQYF. CDR3 sequence (DNA): TGCAGCGTGATGGGACAGGGACCTCGCTACGAGCAGTACTTC.

The table lists this clonotype with a few counts. The chain joins TRBV7-9 to TRBJ2-7, with D unresolved. The germline CDR1 and CDR2 sequences are SEHNR and FQNEAQ (reference sequence). CDR3 length: 14 amino acids. The V end lost 1 base, the J end lost 2 bases, and 9 bases lay between the germline ends. DNA for the CDR3: TGTGCCAGCAGCTTAGGGAGCGCCGCCTACGAGCAGTACTTC. It yields the protein CASSLGSAAYEQYF.

The genes are TRBV10-3 and TRBJ1-2, with D hard to call. The CDR3 consists of 13 residues. CDR1 is ENHRY and CDR2 is SYGVKD in the germline V gene. Trimming shortened V by 0 bases and J by 4 bases, and 6 bases separated the two germline ends. CDR3 DNA sequence: TGTGCCATCAGTGAGTCAGTGATCTATGGCTACACCTTC. It specifies CAISESVIYGYTF.

In its sample, this clonotype was seen a few times. The chain employs TRBV7-9 and TRBJ2-5; D is unclear. Per germline, CDR1 SEHNR and CDR2 FQNEAQ (reference sequence). The CDR3 covers 12 residues. The V gene lost 9 bases and the J gene lost 5 bases, with 13 bases spanning the gap. This CDR3 is CASGPGSETQYF. CDR3 nucleotides: TGTGCCAGTGGGCCCGGATCCGAGACCCAGTACTTC.

This clonotype was detected a few times. J is TRBJ2-4 and V is TRBV7-2; 9 positions agree with TRBD2. This CDR3 region has 15 residues. V was pared by 5 bases and J by 0 bases, with 2 bases of the junction left unmatched. CDR1 and CDR2 from the germline V gene are SGHTA and FQGNSA. CDR3 loop: CASSPSGTAKNIQYF. The CDR3 coding sequence is TGTGCCAGCAGCCCTAGCGGGACAGCCAAAAACATTCAGTACTTC.

J is TRBJ2-3 and V is TRBV9; the D gene is possibly TRBD2 (5 bases). The germline CDR1 and CDR2 sequences are SGDLS and YYNGEE. The CDR3 has 14 amino acids. The V gene lost 0 bases and the J gene lost 3 bases, with 8 bases spanning the gap. The CDR3 here is CASSVEGVTDTQYF. In nucleotides, the CDR3 is TGTGCCAGCAGCGTAGAGGGAGTGACAGATACGCAGTATTTT.

The chain recombines TRBV24-1 with TRBJ1-2; TRBD1 is a possible D gene (6 bases). CDR3 length equals 16 residues. Germline V gene lookup returns CDR1 KGHDR and CDR2 SFDVKD. Trimming removed 3 bases at V and 8 bases at J, with 21 bases between. The CDR3 is CATSDGTTGRTEGYTF. Written as DNA, the CDR3 is TGTGCCACCAGTGATGGTACGACAGGACGCACGGAGGGCTACACCTTC.

This chain links TRBV29-1 with TRBJ1-4; unclear D gene. Looked up from germline, CDR1 is SQVTM and CDR2 is ANQGSEA. CDR3 size: 11 residues. The V end lost 0 bases, the J end lost 10 bases, and 6 bases lay between the germline ends. This CDR3 reads CSVEEGRKLFF. The CDR3 DNA reads TGCAGCGTTGAAGAGGGAAGAAAACTGTTTTTT.

This clonotype was seen a few times. This sequence joins TRBV6-2 or TRBV6-3 and TRBJ1-2; D is possibly TRBD1 (6 bases). V lost 0 bases and J 8 bases, leaving 13 bases between the germline ends. Germline assignment: CDR1 MNHEY and CDR2 SVGEGT. CDR3 length equals 14 residues. For the CDR3, the DNA is TGTGCCAGCAGTTACTCATACGGGGGCGCAGGCTACACCTTC. It yields the protein CASSYSYGGAGYTF.

In this sample, this clonotype turned up many times. The chain employs TRBV2 and TRBJ2-3, with D possibly matching TRBD1 (6 bases). V lost 5 bases, J lost 4 bases, and 13 bases lay in between. This CDR3 has 14 residues. CDR1 SNHLY and CDR2 FYNNEI come from the germline V gene. Here the CDR3 reads CASSRGSPADTQYF. The CDR3 region has the DNA TGTGCCAGCAGTAGGGGGTCCCCCGCAGATACGCAGTATTTT.

The chain carries TRBV9 and TRBJ2-3; D may be TRBD2 (7 bases). The CDR3 sequence is 17 residues long. The V end lost 3 bases, the J end lost 4 bases, and 21 bases lay between the germline ends. Per the germline V gene, CDR1 is SGDLS and CDR2 is YYNGEE. The CDR3: CASSAVIEGGPADTQYF. The CDR3 nucleotides read TGTGCCAGCAGCGCAGTTATCGAGGGGGGGCCGGCAGATACGCAGTATTTT.

The V gene is TRBV6-5, the J gene TRBJ2-7, with D possibly TRBD1 on 6 matching bases. V lost 0 bases and J 6 bases, leaving 21 bases between the germline ends. Germline CDR1 is MNHEY and CDR2 is SVGAGI. CDR3 length: 17 residues. The CDR3 bases are TGTGCCAGCAGTTACTCGACTACAGGGTACAAGAGCGGCGAGCAGTACTTC. The encoded protein is CASSYSTTGYKSGEQYF.

This clonotype was detected a few times. The rearrangement links TRBV24-1 to TRBJ2-3; maybe TRBD1 (6 bases). The CDR3 spans 17 residues. From germline, CDR1 is KGHDR and CDR2 SFDVKD. V lost 0 bases and J lost 4, with 16 bases in between. CDR3 loop: CATSDLQGQGKADTQYF. DNA of the CDR3: TGTGCCACCAGTGATTTGCAAGGGCAGGGGAAGGCAGATACGCAGTATTTT.

This chain connects TRBV28 to TRBJ1-1; tentatively, D is TRBD1 (6 bases). CDR3 size: 16 residues. Germline V lookup: CDR1 MDHEN, CDR2 SYDVKM. V was pared by 10 bases and J by 3 bases, with 24 bases between. The CDR3 DNA reads as TGTGCCAACCCACCGAGGGACACCGGAGGGCACACTGAAGCTTTCTTT. Residues: CANPPRDTGGHTEAFF.

CDR3 nucleotide sequence: TGTGCCAGCAGTTCAGTTCGATTGGGGGGCAATGAGCAGTTCTTC. Amino acids: CASSSVRLGGNEQFF. V is TRBV28 and J is TRBJ2-1, with D possibly matching TRBD2 (6 bases). The CDR3 loop spans 15 amino acids. Germline V gene sequence: CDR1 MDHEN, CDR2 SYDVKM. V shed 4 bases and J shed 6 bases, with 16 bases lying between them.

This clonotype showed up just a few times. V usage is TRBV6-6 and J usage is TRBJ2-1; 15 positions match TRBD2. Per germline, CDR1 MNHNY and CDR2 SVGAGI (reference sequence). V dropped 6 bases and J dropped 5; count of bases not matched to a gene: 8. The CDR3 sequence is 17 residues long. The CDR3 bases are TGTGCCAGCAGCCGCGGACTAGCGGGAGGGCCGGACAATGAGCAGTTCTTC. Protein product: CASSRGLAGGPDNEQFF.

The chain combines TRBV12-3 or TRBV12-4 with TRBJ2-1; 8 nucleotides align to TRBD2. This CDR3 is 16 amino acids long. Unmatched junction bases numbered 17, after V lost 6 bases and J lost 10 bases. This CDR3 is CASRPGTSGRMGEQFF. CDR3 DNA sequence: TGTGCCAGCAGGCCGGGGACCAGCGGGAGAATGGGGGAGCAGTTCTTC.